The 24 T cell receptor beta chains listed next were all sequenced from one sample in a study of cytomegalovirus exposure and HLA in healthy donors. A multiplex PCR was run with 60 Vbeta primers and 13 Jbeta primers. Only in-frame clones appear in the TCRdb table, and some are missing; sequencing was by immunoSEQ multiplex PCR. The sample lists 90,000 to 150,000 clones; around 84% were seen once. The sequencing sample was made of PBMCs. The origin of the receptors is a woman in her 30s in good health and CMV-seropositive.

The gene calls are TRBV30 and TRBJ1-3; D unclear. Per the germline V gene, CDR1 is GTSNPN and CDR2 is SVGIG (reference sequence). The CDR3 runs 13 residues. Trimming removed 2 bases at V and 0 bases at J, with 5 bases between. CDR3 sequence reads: CAWSFVSGNTIYF. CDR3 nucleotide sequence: TGTGCCTGGAGTTTCGTCTCTGGAAACACCATATATTTT.

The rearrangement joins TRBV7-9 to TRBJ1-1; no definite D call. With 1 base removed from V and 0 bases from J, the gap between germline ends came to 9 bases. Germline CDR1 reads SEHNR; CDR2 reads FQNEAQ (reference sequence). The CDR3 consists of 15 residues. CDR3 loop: CASSLGASMNTEAFF. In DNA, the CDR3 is TGTGCCAGCAGCTTAGGGGCCAGCATGAACACTGAAGCTTTCTTT.

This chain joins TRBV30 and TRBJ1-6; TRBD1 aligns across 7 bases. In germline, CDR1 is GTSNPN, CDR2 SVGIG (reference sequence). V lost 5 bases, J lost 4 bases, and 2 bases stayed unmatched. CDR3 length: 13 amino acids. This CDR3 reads CAWAGQYNSPLHF. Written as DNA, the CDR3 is TGTGCCTGGGCGGGACAGTATAATTCACCCCTCCACTTT. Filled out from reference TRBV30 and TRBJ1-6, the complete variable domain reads SQTIHQWPATLVQPVGSPLSLECTVEGTSNPNLYWYRQAAGRGLQLLFYSVGIGQISSEVPQNLSASRPQDRQFILSSKKLLLSDSGFYLCAWAGQYNSPLHFGNGTRLTVT.

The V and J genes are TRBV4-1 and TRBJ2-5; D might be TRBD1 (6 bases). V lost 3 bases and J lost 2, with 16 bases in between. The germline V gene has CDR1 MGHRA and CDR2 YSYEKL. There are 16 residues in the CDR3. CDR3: CASSHPPGTQQETQYF. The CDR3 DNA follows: TGCGCCAGCAGCCATCCACCCGGGACACAACAAGAGACCCAGTACTTC.

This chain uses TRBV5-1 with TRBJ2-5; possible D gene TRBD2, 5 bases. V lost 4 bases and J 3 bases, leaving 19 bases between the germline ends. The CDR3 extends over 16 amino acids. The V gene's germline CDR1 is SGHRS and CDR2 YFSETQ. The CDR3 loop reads CASSPGGQVWEETQYF. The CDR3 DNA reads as TGCGCCAGCAGCCCGGGCGGGCAGGTCTGGGAAGAGACCCAGTACTTC.

The CDR3 DNA sequence: TGTGCCAGCAGTCCTTGGGACAGGAGTTCACCCCTCCACTTT. It specifies CASSPWDRSSPLHF. The V gene is TRBV27, the J gene TRBJ1-6, with 8 bases lining up with TRBD1. The CDR3 extends over 14 amino acids. The germline gives CDR1 MNHEY, CDR2 SMNVEV (reference sequence). The V segment lost 5 bases and the J segment 9 bases; nucleotides outside the gene matches: 6.

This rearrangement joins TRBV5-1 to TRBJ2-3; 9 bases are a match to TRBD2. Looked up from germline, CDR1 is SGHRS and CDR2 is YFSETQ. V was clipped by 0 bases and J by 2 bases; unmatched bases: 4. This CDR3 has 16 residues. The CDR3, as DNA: TGCGCCAGCAGCTTGGTTGCGGGGGGGGTCACAGATACGCAGTATTTT. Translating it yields CASSLVAGGVTDTQYF.

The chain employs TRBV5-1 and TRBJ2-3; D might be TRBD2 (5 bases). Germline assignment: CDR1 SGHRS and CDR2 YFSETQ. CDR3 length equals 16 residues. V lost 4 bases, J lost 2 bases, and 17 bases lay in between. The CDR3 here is CASSIAIGGLTDTQYF. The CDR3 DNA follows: TGCGCCAGCAGCATCGCTATCGGCGGGCTCACAGATACGCAGTATTTT.

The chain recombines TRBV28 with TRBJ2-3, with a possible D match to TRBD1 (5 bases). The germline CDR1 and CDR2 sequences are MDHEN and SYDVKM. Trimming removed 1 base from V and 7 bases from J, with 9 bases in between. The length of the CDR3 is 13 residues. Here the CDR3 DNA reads TGTGCCAGCAGTTTATTGACAGAGCATACGCAGTATTTT. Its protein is CASSLLTEHTQYF.

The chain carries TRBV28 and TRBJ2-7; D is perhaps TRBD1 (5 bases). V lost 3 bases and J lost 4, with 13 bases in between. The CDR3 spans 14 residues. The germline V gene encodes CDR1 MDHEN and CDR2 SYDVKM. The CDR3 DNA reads TGTGCCAGCAGTTTTTTTCTACAGGCGTACGAGCAGTACTTC. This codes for CASSFFLQAYEQYF.

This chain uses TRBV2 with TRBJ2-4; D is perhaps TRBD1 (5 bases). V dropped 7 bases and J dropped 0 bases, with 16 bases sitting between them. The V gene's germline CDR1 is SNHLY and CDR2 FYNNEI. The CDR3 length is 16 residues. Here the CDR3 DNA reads TGTGCCAGCATCAGGGAAACTAAGCTAGCCAAAAACATTCAGTACTTC. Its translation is CASIRETKLAKNIQYF.

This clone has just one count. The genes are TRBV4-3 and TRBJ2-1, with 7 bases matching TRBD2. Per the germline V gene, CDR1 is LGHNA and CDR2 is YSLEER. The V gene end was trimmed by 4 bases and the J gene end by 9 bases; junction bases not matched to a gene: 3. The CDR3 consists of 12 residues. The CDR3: CASSRRTSEQFF. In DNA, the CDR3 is TGCGCCAGCAGCCGACGGACTAGTGAGCAGTTCTTC.

In DNA, the CDR3 is TGTGCCAGCAGCGGAGGGGGCCGCTACGAGCAGTACTTC. The encoded protein is CASSGGGRYEQYF. The V gene is TRBV5-6, the J gene TRBJ2-7, with a weak D call TRBD1 (7 bases). In germline, CDR1 is SGHDT, CDR2 YYEEEE. The CDR3 is 13 residues long. V lost 4 bases to trimming and J lost 3 bases, with 11 bases between them.

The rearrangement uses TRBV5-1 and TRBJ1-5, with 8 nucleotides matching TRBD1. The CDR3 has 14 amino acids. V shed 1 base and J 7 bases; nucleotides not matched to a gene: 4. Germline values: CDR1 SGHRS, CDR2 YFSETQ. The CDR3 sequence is CASSLTGGDQPQHF. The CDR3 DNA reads TGCGCCAGCAGCTTGACAGGGGGGGACCAGCCCCAGCATTTT.

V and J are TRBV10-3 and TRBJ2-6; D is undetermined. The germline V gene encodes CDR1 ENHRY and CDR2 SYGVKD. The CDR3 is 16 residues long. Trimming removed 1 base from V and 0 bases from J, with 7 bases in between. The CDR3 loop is CAISEFRVSGANVLTF. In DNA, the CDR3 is TGTGCCATCAGTGAGTTTCGGGTCTCTGGGGCCAACGTCCTGACTTTC.

The CDR3 sequence: CASSPSTFSGNTIYF. The CDR3 coding sequence is TGCGCCAGCAGCCCTTCTACCTTCTCTGGAAACACCATATATTTT. This sequence joins TRBV5-1 and TRBJ1-3; unclear D gene. CDR1 SGHRS and CDR2 YFSETQ come from the germline V gene. CDR3 size: 15 residues. V lost 4 bases, J lost 0 bases, and 11 bases lay in between. The full variable domain, its missing parts supplied by reference TRBV5-1 and TRBJ1-3, is KAGVTQTPRYLIKTRGQQVTLSCSPISGHRSVSWYQQTPGQGLQFLFEYFSETQRNKGNFPGRFSGRQFSNSRSEMNVSTLELGDSALYLCASSPSTFSGNTIYFGEGSWLTVV.

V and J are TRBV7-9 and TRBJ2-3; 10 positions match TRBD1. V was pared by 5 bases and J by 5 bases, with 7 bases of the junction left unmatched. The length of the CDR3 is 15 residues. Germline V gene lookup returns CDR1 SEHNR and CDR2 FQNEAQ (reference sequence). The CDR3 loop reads CASSPWGQGKDTQYF. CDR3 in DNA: TGTGCCAGCAGCCCCTGGGGACAGGGGAAAGATACGCAGTATTTT.

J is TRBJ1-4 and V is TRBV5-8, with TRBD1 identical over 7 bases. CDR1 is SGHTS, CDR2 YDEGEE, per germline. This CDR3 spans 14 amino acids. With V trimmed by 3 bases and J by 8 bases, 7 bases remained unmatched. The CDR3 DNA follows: TGTGCCAGCAGCTGGGGGACAGTCTCGGAAAAACTGTTTTTT. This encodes CASSWGTVSEKLFF. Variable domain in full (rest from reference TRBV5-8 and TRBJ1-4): EAGVTQSPTHLIKTRGQQATLRCSPISGHTSVYWYQQALGLGLQFLLWYDEGEERNRGNFPPRFSGRQFPNYSSELNVNALELEDSALYLCASSWGTVSEKLFFGSGTQLSVL.

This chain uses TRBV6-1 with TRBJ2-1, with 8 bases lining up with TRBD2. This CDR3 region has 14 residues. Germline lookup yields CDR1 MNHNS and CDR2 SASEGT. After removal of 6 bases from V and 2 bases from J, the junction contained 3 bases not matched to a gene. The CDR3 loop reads CASRTSGTYNEQFF. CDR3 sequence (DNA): TGTGCCAGCAGAACTAGCGGTACCTACAATGAGCAGTTCTTC.

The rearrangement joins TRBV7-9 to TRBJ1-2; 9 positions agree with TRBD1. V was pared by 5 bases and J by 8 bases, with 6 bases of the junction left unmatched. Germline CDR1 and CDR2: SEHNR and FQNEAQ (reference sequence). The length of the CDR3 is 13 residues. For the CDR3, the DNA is TGTGCCAGCAGCGTACAGGGGGCGGAAGGCTACACCTTC. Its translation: CASSVQGAEGYTF.

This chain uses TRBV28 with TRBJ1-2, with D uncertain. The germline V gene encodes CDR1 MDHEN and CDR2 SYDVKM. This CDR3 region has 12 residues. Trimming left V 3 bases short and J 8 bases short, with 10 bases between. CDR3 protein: CASSFRGWGYTF. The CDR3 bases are TGTGCCAGCAGTTTTCGGGGTTGGGGCTACACCTTC.

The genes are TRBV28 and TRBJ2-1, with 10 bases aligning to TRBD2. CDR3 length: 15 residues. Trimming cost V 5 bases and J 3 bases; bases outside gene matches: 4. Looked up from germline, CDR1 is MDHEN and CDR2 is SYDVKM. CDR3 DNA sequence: TGTGCCAGCAGTCCCCCTAGCGGGGGCTACAATGAGCAGTTCTTC. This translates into CASSPPSGGYNEQFF.

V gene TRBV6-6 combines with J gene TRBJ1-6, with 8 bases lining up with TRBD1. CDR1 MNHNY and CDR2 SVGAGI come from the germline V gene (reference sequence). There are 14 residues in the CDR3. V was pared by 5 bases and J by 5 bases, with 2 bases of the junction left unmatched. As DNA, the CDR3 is TGTGCCAGCAGTGACAGGGGCGATAATTCACCCCTCCACTTT. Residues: CASSDRGDNSPLHF.

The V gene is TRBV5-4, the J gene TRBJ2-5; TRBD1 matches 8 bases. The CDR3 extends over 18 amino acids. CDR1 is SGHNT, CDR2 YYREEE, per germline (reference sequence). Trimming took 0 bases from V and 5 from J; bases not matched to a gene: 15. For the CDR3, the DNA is TGTGCCAGCAGCTTGGCAGTGGCGGGCAGGGGGCGCGGGGAGACCCAGTACTTC. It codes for CASSLAVAGRGRGETQYF.